The source of this T cell receptor (beta chain) is a study of shared clonotypes between healthy human individuals. Profiling relied on immunoSEQ multiplex PCR, and the TCRdb table lists in-frame clones only, not all of them. The top ten clones hold around 0.38% of a sample with roughly 1,500,000 clones, 98% of them seen once. Details on this clone: Other DNA sequences in this specimen translate into the identical CDR3.

Trimming took 3 bases from V and 4 from J; bases not matched to a gene: 6. The CDR3 sequence is 15 residues long. Germline V lookup: CDR1 MNHNY, CDR2 SVGAGI (reference sequence). The gene calls are TRBV6-6 and TRBJ2-1; TRBD2 matches 7 bases. The sequencing sample was made of naive CD4+ T cells sorted from blood. Subset defined: CD45RA+ positively selected. This receptor was obtained from a man aged 25 to 40 in good health. CDR3: CASSYGGSRYNEQFF. CDR3 bases: TGTGCCAGCAGTTATGGCGGGAGTCGGTACAATGAGCAGTTCTTC.